This TCR beta chain comes out of a study of T-cell reconstitution after alpha-beta-depleted transplantation in children. Preparing the TCRbeta library involved the use of unique molecular identifiers. Each CDR3 protein gets one entry after TCRdb re-called the PCR reads with MiXCR. Here the sample spans approximately 1,000,000 distinct CDR3 sequences, about 30% being singletons. Trimming removed 6 bases at V and 1 base at J, with 10 bases between. The germline gives CDR1 GTSNPN, CDR2 SVGIG (reference sequence). The CDR3 spans 14 residues. The sequence came from a boy younger than two who had a stem cell transplant for SCID, so the T cells may come from the graft donor. The chain links TRBV30 to TRBJ2-6; D is uncertain. Here the sequenced sample was PBMCs, mostly from graft donor cells, taken 360 days after TCRalphabeta/CD19-depleted stem cell transplant. The CDR3 loop is CACPKGSGANVLTF. In nucleotides, the CDR3 is TGTGCCTGCCCTAAAGGATCTGGGGCCAACGTCCTGACTTTC.